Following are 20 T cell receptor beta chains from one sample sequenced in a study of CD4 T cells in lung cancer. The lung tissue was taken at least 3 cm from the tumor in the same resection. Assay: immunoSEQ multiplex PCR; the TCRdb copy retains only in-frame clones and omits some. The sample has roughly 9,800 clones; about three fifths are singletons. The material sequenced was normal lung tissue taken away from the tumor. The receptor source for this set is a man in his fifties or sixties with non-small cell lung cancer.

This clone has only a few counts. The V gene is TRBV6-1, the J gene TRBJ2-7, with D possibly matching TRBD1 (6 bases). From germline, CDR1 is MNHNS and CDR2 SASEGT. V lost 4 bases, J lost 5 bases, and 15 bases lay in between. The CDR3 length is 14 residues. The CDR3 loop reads CASSGGPSYNEQYF. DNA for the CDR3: TGTGCCAGCAGTGGGGGGCCATCCTACAACGAGCAGTACTTC.

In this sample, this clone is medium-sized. The CDR3 coding sequence is TGCGCCAGCAGCCGGTTGACAGACGCTAGCACAGATACGCAGTATTTT. Its protein is CASSRLTDASTDTQYF. The J gene is TRBJ2-3, the V gene TRBV5-1, with D tentatively TRBD1 (5 bases). The germline V and J ends were trimmed by 4 bases and 0 bases, with 15 bases remaining between them. This CDR3 has 16 residues. CDR1 SGHRS and CDR2 YFSETQ come from the germline V gene.

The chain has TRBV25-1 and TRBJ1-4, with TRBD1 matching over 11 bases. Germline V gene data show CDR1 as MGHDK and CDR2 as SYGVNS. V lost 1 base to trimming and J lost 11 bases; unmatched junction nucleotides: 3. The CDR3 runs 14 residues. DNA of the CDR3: TGTGCCAGCAGTGAATGGGGGGACAGGGGGAAACTGTTTTTT. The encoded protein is CASSEWGDRGKLFF.

DNA for the CDR3: TGTGCCACCACCGGACAGGGGTCTATATCCTACGAGCAGTACTTC. Protein: CATTGQGSISYEQYF. This chain connects TRBV30 to TRBJ2-7; 9 bases map to TRBD1. The CDR3 is made up of 15 amino acids. Looked up from germline, CDR1 is GTSNPN and CDR2 is SVGIG (reference sequence). The ends lost 8 bases at V and 1 base at J; junction bases unmatched: 12.

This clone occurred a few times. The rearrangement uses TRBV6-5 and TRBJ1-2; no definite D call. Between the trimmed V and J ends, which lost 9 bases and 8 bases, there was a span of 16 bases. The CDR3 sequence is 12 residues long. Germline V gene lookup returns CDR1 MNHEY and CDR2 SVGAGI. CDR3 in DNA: TGTGCCAGTGGATTAGCACGGTCGGGCTACACCTTC. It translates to CASGLARSGYTF.

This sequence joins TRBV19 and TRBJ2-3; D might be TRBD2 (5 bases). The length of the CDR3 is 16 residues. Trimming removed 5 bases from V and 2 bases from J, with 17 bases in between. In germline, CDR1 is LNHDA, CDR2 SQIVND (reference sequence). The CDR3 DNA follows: TGTGCCAGTAGTCTTCGGGGTCAGGCTCTCACAGATACGCAGTATTTT. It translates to CASSLRGQALTDTQYF.

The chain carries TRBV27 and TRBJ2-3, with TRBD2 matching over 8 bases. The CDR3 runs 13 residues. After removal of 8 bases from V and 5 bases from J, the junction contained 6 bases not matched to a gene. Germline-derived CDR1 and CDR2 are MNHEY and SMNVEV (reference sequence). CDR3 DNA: TGTGCCAGCGGTAGCGGGAAGGGAGATACGCAGTATTTT. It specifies CASGSGKGDTQYF.

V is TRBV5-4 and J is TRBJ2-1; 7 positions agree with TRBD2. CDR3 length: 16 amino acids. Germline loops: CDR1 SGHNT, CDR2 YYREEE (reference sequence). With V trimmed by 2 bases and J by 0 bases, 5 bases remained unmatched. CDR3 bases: TGTGCCAGCAGCTTTCTTGGCGGGAGCTCCTACAATGAGCAGTTCTTC. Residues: CASSFLGGSSYNEQFF. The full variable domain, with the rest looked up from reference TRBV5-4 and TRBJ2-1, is ETGVTQSPTHLIKTRGQQVTLRCSSQSGHNTVSWYQQALGQGPQFIFQYYREEENGRGNFPPRFSGLQFPNYSSELNVNALELDDSALYLCASSFLGGSSYNEQFFGPGTRLTVL.

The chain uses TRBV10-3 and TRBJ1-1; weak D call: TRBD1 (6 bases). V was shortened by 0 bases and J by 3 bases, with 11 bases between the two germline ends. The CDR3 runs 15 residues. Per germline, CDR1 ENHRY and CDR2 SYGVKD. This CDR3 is CAISESGGAYTEAFF. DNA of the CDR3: TGTGCCATCAGTGAGTCTGGGGGGGCTTACACTGAAGCTTTCTTT.

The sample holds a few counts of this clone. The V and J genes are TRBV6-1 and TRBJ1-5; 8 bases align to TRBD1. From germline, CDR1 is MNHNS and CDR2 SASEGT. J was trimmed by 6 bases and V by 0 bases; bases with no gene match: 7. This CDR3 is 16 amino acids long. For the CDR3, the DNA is TGTGCCAGCAGTGAAGCGTTGGACAGGGAGTCTCAGCCCCAGCATTTT. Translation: CASSEALDRESQPQHF.

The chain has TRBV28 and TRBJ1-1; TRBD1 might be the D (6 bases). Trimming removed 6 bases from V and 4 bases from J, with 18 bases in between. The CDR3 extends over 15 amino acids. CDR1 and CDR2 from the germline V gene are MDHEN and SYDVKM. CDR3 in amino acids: CASREALGGATEAFF. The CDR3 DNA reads TGTGCCAGCAGAGAAGCCTTGGGGGGGGCCACTGAAGCTTTCTTT.

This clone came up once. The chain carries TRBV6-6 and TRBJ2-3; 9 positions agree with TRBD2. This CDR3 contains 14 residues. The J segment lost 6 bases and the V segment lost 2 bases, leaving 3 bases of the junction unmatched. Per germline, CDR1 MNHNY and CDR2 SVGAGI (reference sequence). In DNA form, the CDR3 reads TGTGCCAGCAGTTACCGGACTAGCGCCGATACGCAGTATTTT. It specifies CASSYRTSADTQYF.

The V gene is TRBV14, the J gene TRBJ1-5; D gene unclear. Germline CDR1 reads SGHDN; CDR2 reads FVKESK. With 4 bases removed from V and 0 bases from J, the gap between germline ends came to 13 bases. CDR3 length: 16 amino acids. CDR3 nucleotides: TGTGCCAGCAGCCTGGGAGGACCGGGTAGCAATCAGCCCCAGCATTTT. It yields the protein CASSLGGPGSNQPQHF.

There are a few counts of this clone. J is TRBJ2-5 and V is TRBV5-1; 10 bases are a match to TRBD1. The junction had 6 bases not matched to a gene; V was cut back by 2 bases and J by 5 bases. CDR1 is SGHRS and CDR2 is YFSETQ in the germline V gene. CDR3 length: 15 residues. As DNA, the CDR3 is TGCGCCAGCAGCTTAGACGGGACAGGGGTGGAGACCCAGTACTTC. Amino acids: CASSLDGTGVETQYF.

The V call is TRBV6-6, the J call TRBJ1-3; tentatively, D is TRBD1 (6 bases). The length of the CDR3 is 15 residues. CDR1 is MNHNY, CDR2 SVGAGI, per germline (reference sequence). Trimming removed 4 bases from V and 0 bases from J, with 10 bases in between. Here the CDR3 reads CASSSTGTSGNTIYF. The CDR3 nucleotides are TGTGCCAGCAGTTCCACAGGGACCTCTGGAAACACCATATATTTT.

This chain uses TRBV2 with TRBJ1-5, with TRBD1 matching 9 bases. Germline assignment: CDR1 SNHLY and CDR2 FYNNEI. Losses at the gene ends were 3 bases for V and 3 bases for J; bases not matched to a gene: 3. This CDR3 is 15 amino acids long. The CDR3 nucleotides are TGTGCCAGCAGTGAGGGACAGGGCCTCAATCAGCCCCAGCATTTT. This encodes CASSEGQGLNQPQHF.

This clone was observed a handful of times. The CDR3 nucleotides are TGTGCCATCAGTAAACAAGGGGGGACTAGCGGGATGAGTGAGCAGTTCTTC. This codes for CAISKQGGTSGMSEQFF. This chain connects TRBV10-3 to TRBJ2-1, with TRBD2 matching over 13 bases. The V gene end was trimmed by 5 bases and the J gene end by 9 bases; junction bases not matched to a gene: 13. CDR1 is ENHRY and CDR2 is SYGVKD in the germline V gene. CDR3 length: 17 amino acids.

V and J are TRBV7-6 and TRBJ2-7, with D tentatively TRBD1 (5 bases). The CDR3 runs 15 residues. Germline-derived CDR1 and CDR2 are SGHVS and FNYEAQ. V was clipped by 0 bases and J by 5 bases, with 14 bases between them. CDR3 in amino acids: CASSLAGPLGDEQYF. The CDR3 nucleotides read TGTGCCAGCAGCTTAGCTGGACCTCTAGGGGACGAGCAGTACTTC.

The CDR3 loop reads CASSLVGGQTHSGNTIYF. DNA of the CDR3: TGTGCCAGCAGCTTAGTAGGAGGGCAGACCCACTCTGGAAACACCATATATTTT. The chain recombines TRBV7-2 with TRBJ1-3; D unresolved. Trimming removed 1 base at V and 0 bases at J, with 16 bases between. This CDR3 contains 18 residues. Looked up from germline, CDR1 is SGHTA and CDR2 is FQGNSA.

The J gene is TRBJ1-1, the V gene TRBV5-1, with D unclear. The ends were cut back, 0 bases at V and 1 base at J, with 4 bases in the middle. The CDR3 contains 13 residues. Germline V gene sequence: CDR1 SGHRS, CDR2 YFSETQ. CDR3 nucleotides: TGCGCCAGCAGCTTGGGGCCGAACACTGAAGCTTTCTTT. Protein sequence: CASSLGPNTEAFF.